The 13 T cell receptor beta chains in this list originate from one sample, sequenced in a study of blood T cells in healthy people across ages. Sample-barcoded 5' priming and a J-beta primer mix drove a second PCR of 7 to 11 cycles. One entry per CDR3 protein, called by TCRdb with MiXCR from the 5' RACE reads. The repertoire consists of approximately 760,000 distinct CDR3 sequences, with 20% to 30% occurring once and the leading ten covering more than 8.5%. These records were also assigned to another study, of T cells of mothers and their children.

Sequenced material: blood. These receptors were taken from a boy aged 10-17 years in good health.

This clonotype appeared a few times. CDR3 residues: CASTVDRMGEQYF. CDR3 coding DNA: TGTGCCAGCACTGTGGACAGGATGGGCGAGCAGTACTTC. This chain links TRBV2 with TRBJ2-7; 7 bases fit TRBD1. V was pared by 7 bases and J by 6 bases, with 9 bases of the junction left unmatched. The CDR3 is 13 residues long. Per the germline V gene, CDR1 is SNHLY and CDR2 is FYNNEI.

The chain is built from TRBV5-8 and TRBJ1-1; 9 bases fit TRBD1. V lost 7 bases, J lost 0 bases, and 4 bases stayed unmatched. The CDR3 is 14 amino acids. Germline V gene data show CDR1 as SGHTS and CDR2 as YDEGEE. Here the CDR3 reads CASGTGRMNTEAFF. The CDR3 region has the DNA TGTGCCAGCGGGACAGGGCGGATGAACACTGAAGCTTTCTTT.

Many counts were recorded for this clonotype. The rearrangement links TRBV7-3 to TRBJ2-4; the match to TRBD1 covers 7 bases. Germline lookup yields CDR1 SGHTA and CDR2 FQGTGA. The CDR3 has 15 amino acids. With V trimmed by 6 bases and J by 8 bases, 13 bases remained unmatched. For the CDR3, the DNA is TGTGCCAGCAGTCTTACAGGGGAGCGGTGGGACATTCAGTACTTC. This sequence encodes CASSLTGERWDIQYF.

J is TRBJ2-5 and V is TRBV28, with 10 nucleotides matching TRBD1. From germline, CDR1 is MDHEN and CDR2 SYDVKM. The CDR3 length is 18 residues. V lost 5 bases, J lost 7 bases, and 19 bases stayed unmatched. CDR3 nucleotide sequence: TGTGCCAGCAGTCAAGTAGCCCGGACAGGGGGTCTTTTAGGGACCCAGTACTTC. Amino acids: CASSQVARTGGLLGTQYF. Complete variable domain (other parts from reference TRBV28 and TRBJ2-5): DVKVTQSSRYLVKRTGEKVFLECVQDMDHENMFWYRQDPGLGLRLIYFSYDVKMKEKGDIPEGYSVSREKKERFSLILESASTNQTSMYLCASSQVARTGGLLGTQYFGPGTRLLVL.

The table lists this clonotype with a few counts. This sequence joins TRBV7-8 and TRBJ1-4, with a weak D call TRBD1 (6 bases). The CDR3 loop spans 15 amino acids. Germline CDR1 and CDR2: SGHVS and FQNEAQ. Trimming removed 0 bases from V and 5 bases from J, with 10 bases in between. This chain's CDR3 is CASSLAQGSNEKLFF. In nucleotides, the CDR3 is TGTGCCAGCAGCTTAGCGCAGGGGAGCAATGAAAAACTGTTTTTT.

This chain joins TRBV10-3 and TRBJ2-3; 10 bases are shared with TRBD2. V lost 6 bases to trimming and J lost 2 bases; unmatched junction nucleotides: 2. CDR1 is ENHRY, CDR2 SYGVKD, per germline. The CDR3 has 14 residues. CDR3 loop: CAIRLAGDTDTQYF. CDR3 DNA: TGTGCCATCAGGCTAGCGGGAGACACAGATACGCAGTATTTT.

This clonotype was seen more than once but under ten times. V gene TRBV20-1 combines with J gene TRBJ2-1; 13 nucleotides match TRBD2. V gave up 5 bases and J gave up 12 bases; unmatched junction bases: 13. This CDR3 comprises 15 residues. Germline V gene data show CDR1 as DFQATT and CDR2 as SNEGSKA (reference sequence). For the CDR3, the DNA is TGCAGTGCTCGCGACGCCGGACTAGCGGGAGCACGGCAGTTCTTC. Protein: CSARDAGLAGARQFF.

The J gene is TRBJ1-4, the V gene TRBV12-3 or TRBV12-4, with D possibly matching TRBD1 (6 bases). CDR3 length: 13 residues. The V gene lost 3 bases and the J gene lost 5 bases, with 7 bases spanning the gap. The chain's CDR3 is CASSFQGNEKLFF. The CDR3, as DNA: TGTGCCAGCAGTTTTCAGGGGAATGAAAAACTGTTTTTT.

This clonotype was found many times. The gene calls are TRBV5-1 and TRBJ2-7; 9 bases map to TRBD1. The length of the CDR3 is 12 residues. CDR1 is SGHRS and CDR2 is YFSETQ in the germline V gene. Trimming removed 7 bases from V and 3 bases from J; junction bases left unmatched: 2. CDR3 nucleotides: TGCGCCAGCGGGACAGGGCTCTACGAGCAGTACTTC. This gives the protein CASGTGLYEQYF.

This clonotype was observed a handful of times. The chain carries TRBV13 and TRBJ2-5, with 7 positions matching TRBD1. The J call is in doubt because the DNA end fits TRBJ2-1 better. The CDR3 contains 16 residues. The germline CDR1 and CDR2 sequences are PRHDT and FYEKMQ (reference sequence). This chain's CDR3 is CASSMGTGAVYNEQFF. The CDR3 DNA reads as TGTGCCAGCAGCATGGGAACAGGGGCGGTCTACAATGAGCAGTTCTTC.

This clonotype appeared a few times. This chain links TRBV5-1 with TRBJ2-7; D might be TRBD1 (5 bases). The CDR3 consists of 14 residues. Germline V gene lookup returns CDR1 SGHRS and CDR2 YFSETQ. V was pared by 0 bases and J by 4 bases, with 11 bases between. CDR3 coding DNA: TGCGCCAGCAGCTTGGTTGGCAGGGCTTACGAGCAGTACTTC. Translating gives CASSLVGRAYEQYF.

The chain couples TRBV7-8 to TRBJ2-5; a weak D match, TRBD1 (6 bases). Germline V gene lookup returns CDR1 SGHVS and CDR2 FQNEAQ. Trimming took 2 bases from V and 5 from J, leaving 15 bases between them. This CDR3 spans 15 amino acids. CDR3 sequence reads: CASSLNLGDRETQYF. The CDR3 DNA sequence: TGTGCCAGCAGCTTAAATTTGGGAGACAGGGAGACCCAGTACTTC. The full variable domain, with the rest looked up from reference TRBV7-8 and TRBJ2-5, is GAGVSQSPRYKVAKRGQDVALRCDPISGHVSLFWYQQALGQGPEFLTYFQNEAQLDKSGLPSDRFFAERPEGSVSTLKIQRTQQEDSAVYLCASSLNLGDRETQYFGPGTRLLVL.

The chain joins TRBV9 to TRBJ2-5; tentative D call: TRBD2 (6 bases). The assigned J gene may be wrong: the sequence end matches TRBJ2-7 better. The CDR3 spans 16 residues. CDR1 is SGDLS, CDR2 YYNGEE, per germline. The CDR3 here is CASSKYAGTPGDEQYF. The CDR3 DNA sequence: TGTGCCAGCAGCAAATACGCGGGGACCCCGGGCGACGAGCAGTACTTC.